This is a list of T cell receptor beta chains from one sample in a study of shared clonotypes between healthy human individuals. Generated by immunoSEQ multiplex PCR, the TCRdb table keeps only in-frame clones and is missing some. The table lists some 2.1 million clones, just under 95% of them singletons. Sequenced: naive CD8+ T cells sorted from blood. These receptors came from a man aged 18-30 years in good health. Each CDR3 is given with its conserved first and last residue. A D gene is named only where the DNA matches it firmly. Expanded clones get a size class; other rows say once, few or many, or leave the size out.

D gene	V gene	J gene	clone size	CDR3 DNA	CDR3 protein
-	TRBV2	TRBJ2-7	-	TGTGCCAGCACTCCCGTGAACGAGCAGTACTTC	CASTPVNEQYF
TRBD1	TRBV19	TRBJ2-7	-	TGTGCCAGTAGTTCCTCGAGAGGGACAGGGTACTACGAGCAGTACTTC	CASSSSRGTGYYEQYF
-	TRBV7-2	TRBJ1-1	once	TGTGCCAGCAGCCCAAACTGGGGCACTGAAGCTTTCTTT	CASSPNWGTEAFF
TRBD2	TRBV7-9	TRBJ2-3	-	TGTGCCAGCAGCCCTGGACTAGCGGGGTGGTCAGATACGCAGTATTTT	CASSPGLAGWSDTQYF
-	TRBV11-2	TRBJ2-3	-	TGTGCCAGCAGCTTAGGTTGGACAGTCAGCACAGATACGCAGTATTTT	CASSLGWTVSTDTQYF
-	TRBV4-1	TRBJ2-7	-	TGCGCCAGCAGCTCCCGGGTCATCTACGAGCAGTACTTC	CASSSRVIYEQYF
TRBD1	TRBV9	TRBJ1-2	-	TGTGCCAGCAGCGTTGACAGGGGGCCTGACTATGGCTACACCTTC	CASSVDRGPDYGYTF
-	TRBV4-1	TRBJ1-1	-	TGCGCCAGCAGCCACACCGTCCAGGGTGGGAGGACTGAAGCTTTCTTT	CASSHTVQGGRTEAFF
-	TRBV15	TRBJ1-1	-	TGTGCCACCAGCGCCTCCCAGGGGAACACTGAAGCTTTCTTT	CATSASQGNTEAFF
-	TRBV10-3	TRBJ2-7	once	TGTGCCATCGCGACGGAATACTACGAGCAGTACTTC	CAIATEYYEQYF